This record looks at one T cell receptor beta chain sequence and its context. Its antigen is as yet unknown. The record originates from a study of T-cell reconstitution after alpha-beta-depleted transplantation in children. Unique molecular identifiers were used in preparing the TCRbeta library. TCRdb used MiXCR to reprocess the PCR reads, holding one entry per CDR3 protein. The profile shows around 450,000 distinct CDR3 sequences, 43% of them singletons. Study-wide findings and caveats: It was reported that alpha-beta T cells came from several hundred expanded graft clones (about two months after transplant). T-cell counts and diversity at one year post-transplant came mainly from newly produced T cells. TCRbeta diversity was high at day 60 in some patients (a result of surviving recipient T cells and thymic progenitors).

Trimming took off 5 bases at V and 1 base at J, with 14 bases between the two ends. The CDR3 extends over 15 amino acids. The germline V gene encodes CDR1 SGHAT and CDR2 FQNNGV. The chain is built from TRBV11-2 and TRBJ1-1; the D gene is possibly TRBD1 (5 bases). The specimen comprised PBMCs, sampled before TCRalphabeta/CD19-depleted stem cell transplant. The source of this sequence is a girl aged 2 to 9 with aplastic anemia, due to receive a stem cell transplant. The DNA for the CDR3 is TGTGCCAGCAGCGAACGATGGGGGTCGAACACTGAAGCTTTCTTT. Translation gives CASSERWGSNTEAFF.